This TCR beta chain is drawn from a study of cytomegalovirus exposure and HLA in healthy donors. Regarding the study as a whole: Three CMV-associated chains proved CMV antigen-specific in vitro.

Worth noting for this clone: Its antigen is still unknown.

PCR employed 60 Vbeta and 13 Jbeta primers. Profiling relied on immunoSEQ multiplex PCR, and the TCRdb table lists in-frame clones only, not all of them. In the table there are 210,000 or so clones, 70% to 90% of which are singletons. The CDR3 is 14 amino acids. CDR1 is MNHNY, CDR2 SVGAGI, per germline (reference sequence). After removal of 7 bases from V and 8 bases from J, the junction contained 8 bases not matched to a gene. The V gene is TRBV6-6, the J gene TRBJ1-5; 10 bases line up with TRBD1. Sample: PBMCs. The TCR sequence derives from a human donor in good health. CDR3 amino acids: CASTPTGGGEPQHF. CDR3 nucleotide sequence: TGTGCCAGCACCCCGACAGGGGGCGGTGAGCCCCAGCATTTT.